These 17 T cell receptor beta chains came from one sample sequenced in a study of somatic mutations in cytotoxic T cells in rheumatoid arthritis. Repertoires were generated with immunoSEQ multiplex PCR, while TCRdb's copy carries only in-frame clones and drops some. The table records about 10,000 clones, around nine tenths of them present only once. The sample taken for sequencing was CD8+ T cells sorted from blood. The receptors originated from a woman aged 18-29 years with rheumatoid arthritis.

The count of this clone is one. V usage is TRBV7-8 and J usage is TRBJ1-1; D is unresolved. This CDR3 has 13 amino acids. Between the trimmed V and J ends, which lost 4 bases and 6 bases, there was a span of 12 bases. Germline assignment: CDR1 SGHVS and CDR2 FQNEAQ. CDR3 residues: CASSSGIGPEAFF. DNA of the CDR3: TGTGCCAGCAGCTCGGGTATTGGCCCTGAAGCTTTCTTT.

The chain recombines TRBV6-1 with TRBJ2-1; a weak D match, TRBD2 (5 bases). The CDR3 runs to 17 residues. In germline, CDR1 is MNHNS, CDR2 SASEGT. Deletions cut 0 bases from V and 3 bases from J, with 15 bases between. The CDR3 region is CASSEAGADGYYNEQFF. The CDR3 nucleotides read TGTGCCAGCAGTGAAGCTGGAGCGGACGGGTACTACAATGAGCAGTTCTTC.

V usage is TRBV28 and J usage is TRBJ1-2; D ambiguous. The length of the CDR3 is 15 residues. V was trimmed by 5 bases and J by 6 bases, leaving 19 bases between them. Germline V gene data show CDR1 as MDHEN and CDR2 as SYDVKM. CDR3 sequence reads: CASSTLKDTFHGYTF. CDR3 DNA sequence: TGTGCCAGCAGTACCCTGAAAGACACTTTTCATGGCTACACCTTC.

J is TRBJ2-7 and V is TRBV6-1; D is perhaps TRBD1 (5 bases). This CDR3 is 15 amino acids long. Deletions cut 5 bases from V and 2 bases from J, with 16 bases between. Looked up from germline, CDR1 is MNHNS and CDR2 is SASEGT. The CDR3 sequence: CASSTDGHPAYEQYF. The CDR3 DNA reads TGTGCCAGCAGTACGGACGGACACCCCGCCTACGAGCAGTACTTC.

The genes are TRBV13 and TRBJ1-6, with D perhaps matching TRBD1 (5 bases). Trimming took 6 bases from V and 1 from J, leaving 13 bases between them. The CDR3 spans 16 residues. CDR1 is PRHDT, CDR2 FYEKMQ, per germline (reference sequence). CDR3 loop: CASSPGGQSYNSPLHF. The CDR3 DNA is TGTGCCAGCAGTCCCGGGGGTCAATCCTATAATTCACCCCTCCACTTT.

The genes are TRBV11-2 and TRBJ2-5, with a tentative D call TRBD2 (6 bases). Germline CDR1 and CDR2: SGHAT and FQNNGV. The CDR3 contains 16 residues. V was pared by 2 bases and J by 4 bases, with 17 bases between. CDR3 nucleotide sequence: TGTGCCAGCAGCTTATCATTGGACTATCCCCGAGAGACCCAGTACTTC. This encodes CASSLSLDYPRETQYF.

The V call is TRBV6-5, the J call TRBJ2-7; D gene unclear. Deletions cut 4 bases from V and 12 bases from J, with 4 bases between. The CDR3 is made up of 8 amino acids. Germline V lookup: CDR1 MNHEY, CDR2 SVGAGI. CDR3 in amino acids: CASSFVYF. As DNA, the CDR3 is TGTGCCAGCAGTTTCGTGTACTTC.

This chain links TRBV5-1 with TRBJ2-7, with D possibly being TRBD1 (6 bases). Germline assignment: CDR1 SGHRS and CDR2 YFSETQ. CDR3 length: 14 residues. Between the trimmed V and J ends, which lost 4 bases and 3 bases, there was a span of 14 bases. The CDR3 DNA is TGCGCCAGCAGCATCGCGGACAGAAACTACGAGCAGTACTTC. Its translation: CASSIADRNYEQYF.

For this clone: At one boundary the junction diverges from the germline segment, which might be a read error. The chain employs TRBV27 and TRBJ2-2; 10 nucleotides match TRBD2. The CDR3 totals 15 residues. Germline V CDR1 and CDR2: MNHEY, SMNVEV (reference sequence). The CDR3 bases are TGTGCCAGCGGTTTAGCGGGAGGCAACACCGGGGAGCTGTTTTTT. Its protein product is CASGLAGGNTGELFF.

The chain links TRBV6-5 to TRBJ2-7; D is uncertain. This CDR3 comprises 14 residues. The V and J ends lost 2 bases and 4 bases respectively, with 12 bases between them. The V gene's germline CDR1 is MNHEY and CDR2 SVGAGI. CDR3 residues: CASSYVASLYEQYF. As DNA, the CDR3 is TGTGCCAGCAGTTACGTAGCCAGCCTATACGAGCAGTACTTC.

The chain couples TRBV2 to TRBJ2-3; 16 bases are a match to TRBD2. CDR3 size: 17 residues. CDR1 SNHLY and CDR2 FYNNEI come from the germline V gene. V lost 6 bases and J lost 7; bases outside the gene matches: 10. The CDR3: CASRRGLAGGPSYTQYF. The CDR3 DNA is TGTGCCAGCAGGAGGGGACTAGCGGGAGGGCCGAGCTATACGCAGTATTTT.

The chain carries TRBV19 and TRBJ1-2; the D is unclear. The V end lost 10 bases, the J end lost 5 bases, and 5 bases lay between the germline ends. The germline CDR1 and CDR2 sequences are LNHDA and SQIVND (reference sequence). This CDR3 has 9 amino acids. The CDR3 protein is CATNYGYTF. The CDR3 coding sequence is TGTGCCACCAATTATGGCTACACCTTC.

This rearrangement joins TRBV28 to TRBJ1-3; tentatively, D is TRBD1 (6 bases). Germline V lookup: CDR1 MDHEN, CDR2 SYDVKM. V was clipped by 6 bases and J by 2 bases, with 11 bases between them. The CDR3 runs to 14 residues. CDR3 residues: CASSQGYAGNTIYF. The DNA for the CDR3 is TGTGCCAGCAGCCAGGGGTATGCTGGAAACACCATATATTTT.

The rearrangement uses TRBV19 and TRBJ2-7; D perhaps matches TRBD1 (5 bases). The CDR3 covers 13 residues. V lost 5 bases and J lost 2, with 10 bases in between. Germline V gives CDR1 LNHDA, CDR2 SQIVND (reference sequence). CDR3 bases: TGTGCCAGTAGTCCAGGGAAGACCTACGAGCAGTACTTC. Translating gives CASSPGKTYEQYF.

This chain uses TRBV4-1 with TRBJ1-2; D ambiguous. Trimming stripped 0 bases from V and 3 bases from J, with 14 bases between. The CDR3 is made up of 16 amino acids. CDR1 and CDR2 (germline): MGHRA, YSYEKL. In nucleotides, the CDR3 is TGCGCCAGCAGCCAAGATAAAGACGGGAAGTACTATGGCTACACCTTC. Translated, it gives CASSQDKDGKYYGYTF.

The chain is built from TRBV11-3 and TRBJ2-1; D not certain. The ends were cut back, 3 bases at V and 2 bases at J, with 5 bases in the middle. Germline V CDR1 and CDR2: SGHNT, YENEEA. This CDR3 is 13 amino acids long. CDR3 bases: TGTGCCAGCAGCTTTACTACCTACAATGAGCAGTTCTTC. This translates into CASSFTTYNEQFF.

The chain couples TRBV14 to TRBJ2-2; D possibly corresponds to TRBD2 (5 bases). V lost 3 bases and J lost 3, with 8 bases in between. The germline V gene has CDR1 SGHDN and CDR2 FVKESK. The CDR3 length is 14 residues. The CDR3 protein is CASSHGVDTGELFF. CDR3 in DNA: TGTGCCAGCAGCCACGGGGTCGACACCGGGGAGCTGTTTTTT. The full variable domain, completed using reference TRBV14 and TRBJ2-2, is EAGVTQFPSHSVIEKGQTVTLRCDPISGHDNLYWYRRVMGKEIKFLLHFVKESKQDESGMPNNRFLAERTGGTYSTLKVQPAELEDSGVYFCASSHGVDTGELFFGEGSRLTVL.